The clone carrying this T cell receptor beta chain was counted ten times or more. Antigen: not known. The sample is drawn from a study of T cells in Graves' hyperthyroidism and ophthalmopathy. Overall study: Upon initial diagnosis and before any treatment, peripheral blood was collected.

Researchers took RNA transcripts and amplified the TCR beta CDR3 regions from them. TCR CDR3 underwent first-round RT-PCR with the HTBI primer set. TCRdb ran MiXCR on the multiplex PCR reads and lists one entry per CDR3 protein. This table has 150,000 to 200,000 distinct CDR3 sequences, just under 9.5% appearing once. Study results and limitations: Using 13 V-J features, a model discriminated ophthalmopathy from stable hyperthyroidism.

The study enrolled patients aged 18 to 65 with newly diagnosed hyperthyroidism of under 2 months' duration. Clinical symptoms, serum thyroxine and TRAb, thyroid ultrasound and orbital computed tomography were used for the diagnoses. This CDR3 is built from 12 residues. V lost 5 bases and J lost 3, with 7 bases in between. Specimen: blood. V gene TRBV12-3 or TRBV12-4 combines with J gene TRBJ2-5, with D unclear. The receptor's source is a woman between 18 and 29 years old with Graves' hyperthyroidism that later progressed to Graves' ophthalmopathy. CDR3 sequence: CASSPSKETQYF. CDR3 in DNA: TGTGCCAGCAGTCCCTCAAAAGAGACCCAGTACTTC.